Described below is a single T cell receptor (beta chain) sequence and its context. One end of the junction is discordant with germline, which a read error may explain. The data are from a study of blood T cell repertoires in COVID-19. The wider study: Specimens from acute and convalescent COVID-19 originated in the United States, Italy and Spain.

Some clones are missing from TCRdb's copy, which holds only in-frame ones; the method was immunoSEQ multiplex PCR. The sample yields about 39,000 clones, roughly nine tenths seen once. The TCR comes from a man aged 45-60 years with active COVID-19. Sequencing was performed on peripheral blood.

The CDR3 is CPSSRPGQGKNEQYF. CDR3 nucleotides: TGCCCCAGCAGCCGACCGGGACAGGGTAAAAACGAGCAGTACTTC. The V gene is TRBV4-1, the J gene TRBJ2-7, with TRBD1 identical over 9 bases. CDR1 and CDR2 from the germline V gene are MGHRA and YSYEKL. The CDR3 runs 15 residues.